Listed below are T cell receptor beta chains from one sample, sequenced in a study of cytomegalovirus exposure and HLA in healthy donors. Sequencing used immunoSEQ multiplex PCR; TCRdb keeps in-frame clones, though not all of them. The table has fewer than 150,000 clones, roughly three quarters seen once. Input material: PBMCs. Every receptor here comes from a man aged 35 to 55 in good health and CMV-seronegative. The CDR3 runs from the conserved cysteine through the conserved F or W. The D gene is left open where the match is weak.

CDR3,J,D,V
CASSGQGTDTQYF,TRBJ2-3,-,TRBV2
CASSVDRDTEAFF,TRBJ1-1,TRBD1,TRBV7-2
CSVETRQDPVYGYTF,TRBJ1-2,-,TRBV29-1
CASSQGVGQRNTEAFF,TRBJ1-1,TRBD1,TRBV14
CSSSLIGGTTEAFF,TRBJ1-1,-,TRBV7-9
CASSLVEGLAGGVSNEQFF,TRBJ2-1,TRBD2,TRBV7-2
CAWSVGGGQYF,TRBJ2-7,-,TRBV30
CASSPDWSSYEQYF,TRBJ2-7,-,TRBV7-2
CASSATGTSGNEQFF,TRBJ2-1,TRBD2,TRBV19
CAWSVRGVQYF,TRBJ2-4,-,TRBV30
CASSITGGNEKLFF,TRBJ1-4,-,TRBV19
CASSLSGTGWGYGYTF,TRBJ1-2,TRBD1,TRBV27
CASSIRPGQPEKLFF,TRBJ1-4,TRBD1,TRBV19
CASSSAWLAGGGAYNEQFF,TRBJ2-1,TRBD2,TRBV13
CAWTPAGHEQYF,TRBJ2-7,-,TRBV30
CASTVGGTASNQPQHF,TRBJ1-5,TRBD1,TRBV28
CASTLQGENTEAFF,TRBJ1-1,TRBD1,TRBV28
CASMMDSTYEQYF,TRBJ2-7,-,TRBV2
CASSLGLEGYEQYF,TRBJ2-7,-,TRBV13
CASRESGGRPYEQYF,TRBJ2-7,TRBD2,TRBV14
CAWSLGKSSYNEQFF,TRBJ2-1,-,TRBV30
CASSEPSETNEKLFF,TRBJ1-4,-,TRBV6-1
CASSFPSVTNTGELFF,TRBJ2-2,-,TRBV11-2
CASSLSFGYTF,TRBJ1-2,-,TRBV7-9
CSTASFDAQYF,TRBJ2-3,-,TRBV29-1
CASRPGQSNYGYTF,TRBJ1-2,TRBD1,TRBV6-5
CASRGVRTGKIYEQYF,-,TRBD1,TRBV11-3
CASSKRQASYEQYF,TRBJ2-7,-,TRBV5-1
CASRETGSTSPYEQYF,TRBJ2-7,TRBD1,TRBV6-6
CASSFSRLGQGISGANVLTF,TRBJ2-6,TRBD1,TRBV11-3
CASSLALAGDEQYF,TRBJ2-7,TRBD2,TRBV5-6
CASSDMDRAYNQPQHF,TRBJ1-5,TRBD1,TRBV4-1
CASTPPGQIDEQYF,TRBJ2-7,-,TRBV6-5
CASSLADSSGNTIYF,TRBJ1-3,-,TRBV5-1
CASSLAARANEQYF,TRBJ2-7,-,TRBV7-8
CASSWRGGGEKLFF,TRBJ1-4,-,TRBV5-1
CAISGLAGSTDTQYF,TRBJ2-3,TRBD2,TRBV10-3
CAFWPGQGYFNTEAFF,TRBJ1-1,TRBD1,TRBV30
CASSPGQSSRNTIYF,TRBJ1-3,-,TRBV5-1
CASSYGGPLSYNEQFF,TRBJ2-1,-,TRBV6-6
CASSQFGTVGRREQFF,TRBJ2-1,-,TRBV4-3
CASRSGGTMDNSPLHF,TRBJ1-6,-,TRBV5-1
CASSRDRPPNEQFF,TRBJ2-1,TRBD1,TRBV6-5
CASSLAGLAGNEQYF,TRBJ2-7,TRBD2,TRBV7-2
CASSLGPERGHTDTQYF,TRBJ2-3,TRBD2,TRBV5-1
CASSPYPGEGDEQFF,TRBJ2-1,-,TRBV4-1
CASSLATSGGDEQFF,TRBJ2-1,TRBD2,TRBV5-1
CASSRDLSTDTQYF,TRBJ2-3,-,TRBV11-1
CASSQDLQGVVYGYTF,TRBJ1-2,TRBD1,TRBV4-3
CASSLGSGAGTYEQYF,TRBJ2-7,TRBD2,TRBV7-2
CASSLAVAAGGLYEQYF,TRBJ2-7,TRBD2,TRBV7-2
CASSGAARQEAFF,TRBJ1-1,-,TRBV19
CASSLARTGSGDGYTF,TRBJ1-2,-,TRBV7-8
CASSIVVGRGYEQYF,TRBJ2-7,-,TRBV19
CAWRNGRIWTGELFF,TRBJ2-2,TRBD2,TRBV30
CASSSRPPRETQYF,TRBJ2-5,-,TRBV6-6
CASKKEAHGGTEAFF,TRBJ1-1,-,TRBV6-5
CASSVASSRGRNTEAFF,TRBJ1-1,TRBD1,TRBV9
CATRQASSNQPQHF,TRBJ1-5,-,TRBV15
CASSFRTSGGLKYEQYF,TRBJ2-7,TRBD2,TRBV7-8